A selection of T cell receptor beta chains follows, all from one sample in a study of post-analysis software for immune sequencing data. TCRdb independently ran MiXCR on the PCR reads; one entry per CDR3 protein. The sample shows hundreds of thousands of distinct CDR3 sequences, less than 35% of them seen only once. The sequenced sample consisted of blood. The receptors were gathered from a girl aged 5 to 17 with multiple sclerosis. CDR3s include the opening cysteine and the closing phenylalanine or tryptophan.

J gene	V gene	CDR3 length	CDR3 protein
TRBJ2-1	TRBV15	17	CATSRDSLREWYNEQFF
TRBJ2-4	TRBV6-1	19	CASSSPRGRGPLAKNIQYF
TRBJ2-1	TRBV11-2	13	CASSLDPPAEQFF
TRBJ2-5	TRBV7-2	15	CASSLEGGLEETQYF
TRBJ2-2	TRBV5-1	16	CASSLGPSGNTGELFF
TRBJ2-5	TRBV20-1	14	CSAREYGRVETQYF
TRBJ1-5	TRBV11-2	14	CASSPDSGRQPQHF
TRBJ2-1	TRBV4-1	14	CASSFRQGSNEQFF
TRBJ2-1	TRBV29-1	13	CSARRGGNNEQFF
TRBJ1-1	TRBV5-6	13	CASSLGTVREAFF
TRBJ1-1	TRBV6-2/TRBV6-3	13	CASRFSANTEAFF
TRBJ2-2	TRBV20-1	15	CSARFEFGVGGELFF
TRBJ2-5	TRBV5-4	17	CASSLASSVGGQETQYF
.	TRBV6-2/TRBV6-3	16	CASSYSFSTREYEQYF
TRBJ2-7	TRBV4-3	17	CASSQALAGVGAYEQYF
TRBJ2-7	TRBV28	14	CASGGPVEGYEQYF
TRBJ2-7	TRBV6-2/TRBV6-3	13	CASSTGTIGEQYF
TRBJ2-7	TRBV20-1	18	CSARDRASLRSTTYEQYF